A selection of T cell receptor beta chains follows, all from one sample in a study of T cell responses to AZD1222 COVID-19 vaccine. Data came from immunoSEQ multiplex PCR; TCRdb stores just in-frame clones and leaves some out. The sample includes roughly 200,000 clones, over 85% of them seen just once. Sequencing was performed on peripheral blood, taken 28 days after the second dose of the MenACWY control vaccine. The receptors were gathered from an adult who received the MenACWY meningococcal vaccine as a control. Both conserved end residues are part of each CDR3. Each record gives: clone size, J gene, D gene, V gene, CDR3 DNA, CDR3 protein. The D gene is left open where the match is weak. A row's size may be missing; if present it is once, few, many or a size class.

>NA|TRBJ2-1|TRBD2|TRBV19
TGTGCCAGTAGTTCGCCGGGACTAGATTACAATGAGCAGTTCTTC
CASSSPGLDYNEQFF
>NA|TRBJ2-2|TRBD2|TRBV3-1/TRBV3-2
TGTGCCAGCAGCCAAGGGACTAGCGGCCAGGGCGGGGAGCTGTTTTTT
CASSQGTSGQGGELFF
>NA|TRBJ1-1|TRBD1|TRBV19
TGTGCCAGTAGTGACAGGGCTTGGACGACTGAAGCTTTCTTT
CASSDRAWTTEAFF
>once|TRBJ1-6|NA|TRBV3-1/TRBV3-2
TGTGCCAGCAGCCTGAGTAGCTGGGATAGATCACCCCTCCACTTT
CASSLSSWDRSPLHF
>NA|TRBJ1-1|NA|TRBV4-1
TGCGCCAGCAGGAAAGGGGAGCTTGGTGAAGCTTTCTTT
CASRKGELGEAFF
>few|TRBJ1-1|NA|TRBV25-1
TGTGCCAGCAGTGAACGTAACACTGAAGCTTTCTTT
CASSERNTEAFF
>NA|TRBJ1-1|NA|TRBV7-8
TGTGCCAGCAGCTACGGGACGGCTGAAGCTTTCTTT
CASSYGTAEAFF
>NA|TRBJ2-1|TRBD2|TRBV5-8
TGTGCCAGCAGGCGACTTAGCGGGAGCTCCTACAATGAGCAGTTCTTC
CASRRLSGSSYNEQFF
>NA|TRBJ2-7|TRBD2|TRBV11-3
TGTGCCAGCAGCCATAGGGGACTAGCGGGAGGGTCGAACGAGCAGTACTTC
CASSHRGLAGGSNEQYF
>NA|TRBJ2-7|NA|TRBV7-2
TGTGCCAGCAGCTTAGCTTCCACAGTGGGCCAGGGATACGAGCAGTACTTC
CASSLASTVGQGYEQYF
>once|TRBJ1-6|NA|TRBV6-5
TGTGCCAGCAGAACAACCAGACAGAATTCACCCCTCCACTTT
CASRTTRQNSPLHF
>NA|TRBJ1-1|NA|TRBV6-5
TGTGCCAGCAGTTACGGGTTATTGAACACTGAAGCTTTCTTT
CASSYGLLNTEAFF
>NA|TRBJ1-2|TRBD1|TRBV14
TGTGCCAGCAGCCAAGGACAGGGAGGTGGTTTGTCGACCTATGGCTACACCTTC
CASSQGQGGGLSTYGYTF
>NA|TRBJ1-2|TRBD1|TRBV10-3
TGTGCCATCACGGACAGGGGGTCTGACACGGATGGCTACACCTTC
CAITDRGSDTDGYTF
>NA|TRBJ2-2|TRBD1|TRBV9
TGTGCCAGCAGCGTTGACAGGGGTGAAGCCGGGGAGCTGTTTTTT
CASSVDRGEAGELFF
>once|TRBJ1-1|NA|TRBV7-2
TGTGCCAGCACCTTGCGGGGGCGCTCGGAAGCTTTCTTT
CASTLRGRSEAFF
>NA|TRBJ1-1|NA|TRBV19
TGTGCCAGTAGTCTAGGGACGGTAAACACTGAAGCTTTCTTT
CASSLGTVNTEAFF
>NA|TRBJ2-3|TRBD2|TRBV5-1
TGCGCCAGCAGCTTTCATAGCGGGGGAAGCACAGATACGCAGTATTTT
CASSFHSGGSTDTQYF
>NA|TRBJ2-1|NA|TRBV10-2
TGCGCCAGCAGTGAGCCCCGCGGGACGGGTAGTGGGTTCTTC
CASSEPRGTGSGFF
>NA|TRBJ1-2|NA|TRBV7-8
TGTGCCAGCAGCTTAGCCTCTGGGGAGTTCTATGGCTACACCTTC
CASSLASGEFYGYTF
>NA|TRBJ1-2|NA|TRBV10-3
TGTGCCATCAGTGAATTAGGGGGGGACTATGGCTACACCTTC
CAISELGGDYGYTF
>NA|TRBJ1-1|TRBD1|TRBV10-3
TGTGCCATCAGGGAAAACAGGGGCCGGAACACTGAAGCTTTCTTT
CAIRENRGRNTEAFF
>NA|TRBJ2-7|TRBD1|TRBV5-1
TGCGCCAGCAGGGACAGGGTCTACGAGCAGTACTTC
CASRDRVYEQYF
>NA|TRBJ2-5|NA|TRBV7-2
TGTGCCAGCAGCTTAGCGATCTACCAAGAGACCCAGTACTTC
CASSLAIYQETQYF